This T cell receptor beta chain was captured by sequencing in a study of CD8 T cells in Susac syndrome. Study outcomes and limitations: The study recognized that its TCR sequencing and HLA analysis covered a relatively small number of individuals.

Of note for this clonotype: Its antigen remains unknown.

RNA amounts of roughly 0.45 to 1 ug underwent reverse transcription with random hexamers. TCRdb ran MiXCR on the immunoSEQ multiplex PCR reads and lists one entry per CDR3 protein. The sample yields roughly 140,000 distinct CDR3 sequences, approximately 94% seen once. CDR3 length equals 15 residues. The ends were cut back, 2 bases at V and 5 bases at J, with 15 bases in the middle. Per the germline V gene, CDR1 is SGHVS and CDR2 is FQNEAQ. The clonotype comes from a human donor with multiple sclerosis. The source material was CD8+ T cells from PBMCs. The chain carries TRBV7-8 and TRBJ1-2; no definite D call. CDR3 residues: CASSLFESDPYGYTF. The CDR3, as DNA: TGTGCCAGCAGCTTATTTGAGTCCGATCCTTATGGCTACACCTTC.